These 9 T cell receptor beta chains came from one sample sequenced in a study of T cell repertoires in cytomegalovirus infection. TCRdb reprocessed the reads with MiXCR, giving one entry per CDR3 protein. The sample includes 350,000 to 550,000 distinct CDR3 sequences, roughly 30% seen only once; the top ten take roughly 13%. The sequenced sample consisted of PBMCs. These receptors all stem from a human donor in good health (CMV status not recorded). Some clones in this sample may be carry-over from other donors' samples.

In regard to this clonotype: A single base separates this from a much larger clone, so it may be a read error. The chain carries TRBV7-2 and TRBJ2-5; possible D gene TRBD1, 6 bases. V shed 3 bases and J shed 3 bases, with 11 bases lying between them. Germline CDR1 SGHTA, CDR2 FQGNSA. The CDR3 has 14 residues. The CDR3: CASSFRGGKETQYF. CDR3 coding DNA: TGTGCCAGCAGCTTCAGGGGTGGCAAAGAGACCCAGTACTTC.

On this clonotype itself: Possible read error: a much larger clone is one base away. The chain is built from TRBV7-2 and TRBJ2-7, with 7 positions matching TRBD2. The length of the CDR3 is 13 residues. Germline CDR1 reads SGHTA; CDR2 reads FQGNSA. The CDR3 reads CASSLQRDYEPYF. In DNA, the CDR3 is TGTGCCAGCAGCTTACAACGGGACTACGAGCCGTACTTC.

This clonotype was counted ten times or more. This rearrangement joins TRBV27 to TRBJ1-5, with 7 bases identical to TRBD1. Germline V gives CDR1 MNHEY, CDR2 SMNVEV (reference sequence). CDR3 length: 15 amino acids. The V gene end was trimmed by 3 bases and the J gene end by 3 bases; junction bases not matched to a gene: 5. The CDR3 loop is CASSLDRHINQPQHF. As DNA, the CDR3 is TGTGCCAGCAGTTTGGACAGGCACATCAATCAGCCCCAGCATTTT.

This clonotype was seen at least ten times. CDR3 sequence reads: CASSQEQGAITEAFF. The CDR3 DNA follows: TGCGCCAGCAGCCAAGAACAGGGGGCGATCACTGAAGCTTTCTTT. The chain uses TRBV4-1 and TRBJ1-1; 9 bases line up with TRBD1. The CDR3 covers 15 residues. Trimming at V came to 0 bases and at J to 4 bases, leaving 3 bases not matched to a gene. Looked up from germline, CDR1 is MGHRA and CDR2 is YSYEKL.

This clonotype was seen more than once but under ten times. The CDR3 spells CASSGREETQYF. The CDR3 region has the DNA TGTGCCAGCAGCGGCAGAGAAGAGACCCAGTACTTC. The rearrangement joins TRBV7-9 to TRBJ2-5; D unclear. Trimming shortened V by 5 bases and J by 3 bases, and 7 bases separated the two germline ends. In germline, CDR1 is SEHNR, CDR2 FQNEAQ (reference sequence). The CDR3 totals 12 residues.

This clonotype was counted a few times. V is TRBV7-6 and J is TRBJ2-5, with 7 bases aligning to TRBD2. Losses at the gene ends were 5 bases for V and 1 base for J; bases not matched to a gene: 7. The CDR3 covers 15 residues. Germline V gene sequence: CDR1 SGHVS, CDR2 FNYEAQ. Here the CDR3 DNA reads TGTGCCAGCAGCCTTAACAGCGGGGCCCAAGAGACCCAGTACTTC. The encoded protein is CASSLNSGAQETQYF.

The chain couples TRBV4-2 to TRBJ2-1, with 8 nucleotides matching TRBD2. The germline CDR1 and CDR2 sequences are LGHNA and YNFKEQ. CDR3 length: 14 residues. V was clipped by 0 bases and J by 15 bases; unmatched bases: 10. The chain's CDR3 is CASSQDFYGTRRFF. Written as DNA, the CDR3 is TGTGCCAGCAGCCAAGATTTCTACGGGACTAGGAGGTTCTTC.

Concerning this clonotype itself: Likely a read error: the CDR3 ends without its conserved phenylalanine or tryptophan. The chain employs TRBV28 and TRBJ2-6; D possibly corresponds to TRBD1 (5 bases). The CDR3 loop spans 18 amino acids. V dropped 5 bases and J dropped 0 bases, with 17 bases sitting between them. Germline V gives CDR1 MDHEN, CDR2 SYDVKM. CDR3 amino acids: CASSPRAGPLSGANVLTL. CDR3 in DNA: TGTGCCAGCAGTCCCAGGGCAGGCCCCCTCTCTGGGGCCAACGTCCTGACTTTA.

In its sample, this clonotype was seen a few times. The J gene is TRBJ1-3, the V gene TRBV28; possibly TRBD1 for D (5 bases). The CDR3 has 14 amino acids. The germline V and J ends were trimmed by 10 bases and 2 bases, with 15 bases remaining between them. Germline V gene data show CDR1 as MDHEN and CDR2 as SYDVKM. Here the CDR3 DNA reads TGTGCCACCCGACCACAGGCCCCTGGAAACACCATATATTTT. As protein: CATRPQAPGNTIYF.